Included here is one T cell receptor beta chain sequence, with context. Per the study methods: The assay estimated nucleated cells by amplifying reference gene primers. This table comes from immunoSEQ multiplex PCR, and its TCRdb copy is limited to in-frame clones, with some not included. The V and J calls and clone size were taken over from that table, and D and trimming were inferred from the DNA. Of under 300,000 clones listed, roughly 84% are singletons. This record comes from a study of blood T cell repertoires in COVID-19. For the study at large: The United States, Italy and Spain supplied acute and convalescent COVID-19 samples. Nucleic acid was either cDNA or gDNA, and it came from T cells, B-cell-depleted T cells, or PBMCs.

The sample was peripheral blood. The TCR originated in a woman aged 40 to 50 who had recovered from COVID-19.

The CDR3 reads CASSMGILGPTSTNEKLFF. Written as DNA, the CDR3 is TGTGCCAGTAGTATGGGGATTCTGGGGCCCACCTCAACTAATGAAAAACTGTTTTTT. This rearrangement joins TRBV19 to TRBJ1-4; D may be TRBD1 (5 bases). In germline, CDR1 is LNHDA, CDR2 SQIVND (reference sequence). Trimming stripped 3 bases from V and 0 bases from J, with 20 bases between. The CDR3 is made up of 19 amino acids. The full variable domain, with the rest looked up from reference TRBV19 and TRBJ1-4, is DGGITQSPKYLFRKEGQNVTLSCEQNLNHDAMYWYRQDPGQGLRLIYYSQIVNDFQKGDIAEGYSVSREKKESFPLTVTSAQKNPTAFYLCASSMGILGPTSTNEKLFFGSGTQLSVL.